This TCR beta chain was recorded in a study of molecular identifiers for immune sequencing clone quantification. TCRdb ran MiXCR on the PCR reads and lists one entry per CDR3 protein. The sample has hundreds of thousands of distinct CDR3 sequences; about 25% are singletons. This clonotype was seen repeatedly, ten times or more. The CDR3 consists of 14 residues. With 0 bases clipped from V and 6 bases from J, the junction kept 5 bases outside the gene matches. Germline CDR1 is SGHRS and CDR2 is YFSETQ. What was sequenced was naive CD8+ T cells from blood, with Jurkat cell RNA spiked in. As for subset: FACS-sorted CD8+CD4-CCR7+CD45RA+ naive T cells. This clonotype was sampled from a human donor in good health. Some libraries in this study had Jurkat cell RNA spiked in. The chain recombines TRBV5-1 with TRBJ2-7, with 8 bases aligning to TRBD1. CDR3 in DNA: TGCGCCAGCAGCTTGGGACAGGGGTTCTCCGAGCAGTACTTC. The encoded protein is CASSLGQGFSEQYF.